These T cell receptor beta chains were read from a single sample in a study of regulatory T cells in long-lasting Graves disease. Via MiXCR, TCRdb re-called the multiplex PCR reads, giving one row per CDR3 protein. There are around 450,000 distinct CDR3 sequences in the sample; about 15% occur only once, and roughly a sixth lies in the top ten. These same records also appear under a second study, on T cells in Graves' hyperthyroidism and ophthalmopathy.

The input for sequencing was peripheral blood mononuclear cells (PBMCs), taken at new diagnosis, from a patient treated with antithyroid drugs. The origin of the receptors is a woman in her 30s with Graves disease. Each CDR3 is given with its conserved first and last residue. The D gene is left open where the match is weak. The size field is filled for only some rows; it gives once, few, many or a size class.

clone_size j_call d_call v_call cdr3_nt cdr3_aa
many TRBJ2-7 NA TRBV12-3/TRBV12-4 TGTGCCAGCAGTTTAAGGGAAGAGCAGTACTTC CASSLREEQYF
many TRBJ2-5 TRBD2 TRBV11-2 TGTGCCAGCAGCGGAGGACTAGCGGGAGGTCGGGTAGAGACCCAGTACTTC CASSGGLAGGRVETQYF
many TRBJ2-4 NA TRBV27 TGTGCCAGCAGTTTCCTTGGGGAAGCCAAAAACATTCAGTACTTC CASSFLGEAKNIQYF
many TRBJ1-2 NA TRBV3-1 TGTGCCAGCAGCCAAGGAGGACTTGAAGGCACCTTC CASSQGGLEGTF
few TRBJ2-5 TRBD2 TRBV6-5 TGTGCCAGCAGTTACTCCCGCGGGGGGCCCTTCGGAGCGACCCAGTACTTC CASSYSRGGPFGATQYF
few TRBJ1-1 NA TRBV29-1 TGCAGCGTTGAATGGGGTCCTACTGAAGCTTTCTTT CSVEWGPTEAFF
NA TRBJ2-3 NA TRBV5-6 TGTGCCAGCAGCTTGGCCACGGTGGCCGTGGGCACAGATACGCAGTATTTT CASSLATVAVGTDTQYF
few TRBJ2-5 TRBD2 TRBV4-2 TGTGCCAGCAGCCAGGTTCTAGCGGGAGCAGCGGGGGAGACCCAGTACTTC CASSQVLAGAAGETQYF
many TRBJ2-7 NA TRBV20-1 TGCAGTGCTAGGGAGATGATCCAGGCCTACCAGCAGTACTTC CSAREMIQAYQQYF
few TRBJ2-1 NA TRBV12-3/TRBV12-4 TGTGCCAGCACCCTAGGACTGCTCGCAGAGCAGTTCTTC CASTLGLLAEQFF
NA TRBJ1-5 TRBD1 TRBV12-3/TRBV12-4 TGTGCCAGCAGGGGGACAGGGCTCGGGCCCCAGCATTTT CASRGTGLGPQHF
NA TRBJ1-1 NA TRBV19 TGTGCCAGCGCCCCGAGACAGCGGAGGGAAGCTTTCTTT CASAPRQRREAFF
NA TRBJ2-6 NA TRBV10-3 TGTGCCATCGCCTCGGAGCAGGCCTATGCTGGGGCCAACGTCCTGACTTTC CAIASEQAYAGANVLTF
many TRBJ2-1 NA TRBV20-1 TGCAGTGCTAGAGATCCTGTGGGAGGCGCGCCCTACAATGAGCAGTTCTTC CSARDPVGGAPYNEQFF
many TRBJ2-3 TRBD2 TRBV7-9 TGTGCCAGCAGCCCCGCGCGTAGCGGGTCTAGCACAGATACGCAGTATTTT CASSPARSGSSTDTQYF
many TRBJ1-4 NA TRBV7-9 TGTGCCAGCAGCCTCAGTCGCGGGCCCAGTAGGAATGGACTGTTTTTT CASSLSRGPSRNGLFF
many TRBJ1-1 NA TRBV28 TGTGCCAGCACTCAAAGGGTGTTGAAGGCGACTGAAGCTTTCTTT CASTQRVLKATEAFF
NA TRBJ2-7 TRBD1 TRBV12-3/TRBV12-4 TGTGCCAGCAGTTACGGACAGGGGGCCCATTCCCTTTACGAGCAGGACTTC CASSYGQGAHSLYEQDF
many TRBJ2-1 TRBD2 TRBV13 TGTGCCAGCAGCTTTAGGGGTAGCGGGGACGATGAGCAGTTCTTC CASSFRGSGDDEQFF
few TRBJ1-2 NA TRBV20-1 TGCAGTGCTAGTGGGGCCCCTCATCCGGGACGGCAAGGCTATGGCTACACCTTC CSASGAPHPGRQGYGYTF